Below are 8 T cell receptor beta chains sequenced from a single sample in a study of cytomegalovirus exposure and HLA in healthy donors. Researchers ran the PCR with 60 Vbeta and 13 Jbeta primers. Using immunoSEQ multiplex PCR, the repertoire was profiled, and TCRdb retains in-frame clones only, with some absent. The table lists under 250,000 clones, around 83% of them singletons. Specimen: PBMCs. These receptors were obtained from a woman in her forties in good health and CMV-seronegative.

CDR3 amino acids: CASSLGGRAYNEQFF. The DNA of the CDR3 is TGTGCCAGCAGCTTGGGCGGGAGGGCTTACAATGAGCAGTTCTTC. The chain recombines TRBV5-4 with TRBJ2-1; 9 positions agree with TRBD2. The germline V gene has CDR1 SGHNT and CDR2 YYREEE (reference sequence). V shed 0 bases, J shed 4 bases, and the junction held 2 bases outside the gene matches. The CDR3 extends over 15 amino acids.

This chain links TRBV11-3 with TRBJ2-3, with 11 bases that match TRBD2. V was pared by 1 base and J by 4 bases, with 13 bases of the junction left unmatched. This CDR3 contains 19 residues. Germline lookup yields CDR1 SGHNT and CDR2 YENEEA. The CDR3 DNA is TGTGCCAGCAGCTTAGGGCTCGGGCTAGCGGGAGGTCGACCAGATACGCAGTATTTT. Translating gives CASSLGLGLAGGRPDTQYF.

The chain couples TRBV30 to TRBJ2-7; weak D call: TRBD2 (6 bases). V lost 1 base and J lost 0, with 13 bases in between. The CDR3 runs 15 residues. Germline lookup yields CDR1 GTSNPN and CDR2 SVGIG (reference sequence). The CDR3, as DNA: TGTGCCTGGAGTGGGCCGGGAGATCTCTCCTACGAGCAGTACTTC. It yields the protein CAWSGPGDLSYEQYF.

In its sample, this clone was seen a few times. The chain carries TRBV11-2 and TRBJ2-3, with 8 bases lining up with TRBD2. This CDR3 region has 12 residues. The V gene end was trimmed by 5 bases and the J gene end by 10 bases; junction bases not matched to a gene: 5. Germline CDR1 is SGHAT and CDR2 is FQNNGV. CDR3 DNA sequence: TGTGCCAGCAGCAATAGCGGGATGGCGCAGTATTTT. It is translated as CASSNSGMAQYF.

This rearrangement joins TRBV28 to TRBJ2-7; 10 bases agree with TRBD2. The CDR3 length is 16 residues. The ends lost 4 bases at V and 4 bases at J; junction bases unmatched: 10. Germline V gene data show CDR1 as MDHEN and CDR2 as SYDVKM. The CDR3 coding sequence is TGTGCCAGCAGTTCCCAGTGGTCTAGCGGGAGTTACGAGCAGTACTTC. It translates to CASSSQWSSGSYEQYF.

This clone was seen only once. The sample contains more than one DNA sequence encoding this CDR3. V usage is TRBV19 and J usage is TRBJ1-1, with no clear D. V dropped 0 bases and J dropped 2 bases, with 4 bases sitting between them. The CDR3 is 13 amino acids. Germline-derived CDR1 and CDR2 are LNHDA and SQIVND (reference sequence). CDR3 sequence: CASSIDRNTEAFF. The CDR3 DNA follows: TGTGCCAGTAGTATAGACAGAAACACTGAAGCTTTCTTT.

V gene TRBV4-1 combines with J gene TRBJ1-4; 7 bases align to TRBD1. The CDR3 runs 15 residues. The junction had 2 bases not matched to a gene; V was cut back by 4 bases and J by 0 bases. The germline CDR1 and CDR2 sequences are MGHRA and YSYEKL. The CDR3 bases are TGCGCCAGCAGCCTTCAGGGGGCAACTAATGAAAAACTGTTTTTT. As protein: CASSLQGATNEKLFF.

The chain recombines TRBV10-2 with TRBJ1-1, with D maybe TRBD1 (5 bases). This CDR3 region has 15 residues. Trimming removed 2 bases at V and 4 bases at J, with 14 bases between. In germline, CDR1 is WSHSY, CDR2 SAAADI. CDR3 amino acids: CASSEGGGWSTEAFF. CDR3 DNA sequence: TGCGCCAGCAGTGAGGGGGGGGGTTGGTCCACTGAAGCTTTCTTT.